The subject of this entry is one TCR beta chain. Its antigen target is currently unknown. One base away there is no much larger clone; base qualities are not given. The entry originates in a study of blood T cell repertoires in COVID-19 (dated by TCRdb to the early 2020s). Context from the whole study: Samples covering the acute and convalescent phases of COVID-19 were provided by collaborators in the United States, Italy and Spain. The material from the prospective study consisted of cDNA or gDNA derived from T cells, B-cell-depleted T cells, or PBMCs. The samples were drawn from the first 160 participants of the ongoing ImmuneRACE study and from under 1,500 subjects provided by 6 global collaborators. Where available, HLA class I and class II types were obtained from metadata supplied by the sample provider rather than from assay-based typing. The repertoires were released in a freely available public database meant as a resource for research on the immune response to SARS-CoV-2. A de-identified subject ID, COVID-19 status, age in years and sex were almost always included in the sample metadata. The dataset comprised deeply sampled blood TCRbeta repertoires from subjects exposed to, actively infected with, or recovered from COVID-19. The investigation overall reported the following: How much clinical and demographic metadata was included differed by source and by participant, and the metadata was provided uncurated.

The immunoSEQ Assay, a bias-controlled multiplex PCR, was used to amplify TCRbeta CDR3 regions from genomic DNA. In the source study's methods: The number of nucleated cells in each sample was estimated by amplification of reference gene primers within the assay. Sequence reads were collapsed and filtered to measure the absolute abundance of every unique TCRbeta CDR3 rearrangement. For each sample, productive Simpson clonality was calculated as the square root of Simpson's diversity index across productive rearrangements. TCRdb holds this immuneACCESS table with in-frame rearrangements only. Some clones are missing; in checked studies, unresolved V genes explain under half, and the rest has no known cause. V and J calls and clone size are those listed in that table; D and trimming were worked out from the DNA. The sample table contains around 200,000 clones; only one count was recorded for 85% of them. 15% to 20% of the sample goes to the ten largest clones.

Enrolling through a virtual design, the prospective study's participants ranged in age from roughly 18 to 95 years and lived across 20 to 25 United States geographic areas. In the prospective study, participants were assigned to cohorts based on the clinical history participants reported in a screening survey and a study questionnaire. ImmuneRACE Cohort 3 recovered participants were defined by two consecutive negative NP/OP PCR tests, healthcare professional clearance, or symptom resolution. Each participant in the prospective study had whole blood, serum and a nasopharyngeal or oropharyngeal swab collected by mobile phlebotomists. Additional blood draws and questionnaires over a roughly two-month period could optionally be provided by prospective study participants. Blood samples from the prospective study were shipped frozen or at room temperature prior to DNA extraction. Spanning cysteine to phenylalanine, the CDR3 consists of 15 amino acids. The CDR3 DNA has 45 bases and is translated from base 1. Looking up the germline V gene yields CDR1 LGHNA and CDR2 YNFKEQ. V loses 0 bases, J loses 5 bases, and the germline ends lie 14 bases apart.

Recombination joined TRBV4-2 with TRBJ2-7, with a tentative D gene TRBD1 over 5 matching bases. The sequencing input was PBMCs or T cells enriched from blood (not recorded which). This receptor was identified in a man in his forties who had recovered from COVID-19. The CDR3 has the sequence CASSQEDITVDEQYF. The DNA is TGTGCCAGCAGCCAAGAGGACATAACGGTTGACGAGCAGTACTTC.